This TCR beta chain appears in the sequencing data of a study of blood T cell repertoires in COVID-19. The wider study: Sample material is recorded as cDNA or gDNA derived from T cells, B-cell-depleted T cells, or PBMCs.

In the authors' methods: Counts of nucleated cells, estimated from reference gene primer amplification, were obtained. Assay: immunoSEQ multiplex PCR; the TCRdb copy retains only in-frame clones and omits some. The V and J calls and clone size were taken over from that table, and D and trimming were inferred from the DNA. This table holds some 300,000 clones, 75% to 90% found once. The Seattle patients, enrolled during active infection, were followed longitudinally. This TCR was recovered from a woman in her 70s with COVID-19, enrolled during active disease. Sequenced material: peripheral blood.

The CDR3 loop reads CASSYSKWTGGREQYF. CDR3 coding DNA: TGTGCCAGCAGTTACTCGAAGTGGACAGGGGGACGCGAGCAGTACTTC. The rearrangement joins TRBV6-5 to TRBJ2-7, with TRBD1 matching over 10 bases. The CDR3 sequence is 16 residues long. The junction had 8 bases not matched to a gene; V was cut back by 0 bases and J by 6 bases. Germline V gene sequence: CDR1 MNHEY, CDR2 SVGAGI.